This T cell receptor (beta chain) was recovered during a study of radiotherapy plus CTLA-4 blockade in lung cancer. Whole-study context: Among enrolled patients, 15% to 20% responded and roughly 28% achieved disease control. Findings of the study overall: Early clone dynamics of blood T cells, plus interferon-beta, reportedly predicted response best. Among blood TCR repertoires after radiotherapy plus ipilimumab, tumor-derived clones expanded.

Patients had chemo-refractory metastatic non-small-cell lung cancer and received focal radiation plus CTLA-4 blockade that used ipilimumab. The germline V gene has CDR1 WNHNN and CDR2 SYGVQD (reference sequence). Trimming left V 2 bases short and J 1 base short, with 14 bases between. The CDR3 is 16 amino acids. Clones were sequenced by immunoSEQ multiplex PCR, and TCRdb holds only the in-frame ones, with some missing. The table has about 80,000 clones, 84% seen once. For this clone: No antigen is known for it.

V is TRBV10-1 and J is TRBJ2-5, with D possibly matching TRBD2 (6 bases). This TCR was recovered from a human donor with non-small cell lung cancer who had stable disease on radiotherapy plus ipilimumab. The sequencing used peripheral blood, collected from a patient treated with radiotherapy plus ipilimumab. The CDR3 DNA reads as TGCGCCAGCAGTGAGCATGGCGGGAACCGCCAAGAGACCCAGTACTTC. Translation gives CASSEHGGNRQETQYF.